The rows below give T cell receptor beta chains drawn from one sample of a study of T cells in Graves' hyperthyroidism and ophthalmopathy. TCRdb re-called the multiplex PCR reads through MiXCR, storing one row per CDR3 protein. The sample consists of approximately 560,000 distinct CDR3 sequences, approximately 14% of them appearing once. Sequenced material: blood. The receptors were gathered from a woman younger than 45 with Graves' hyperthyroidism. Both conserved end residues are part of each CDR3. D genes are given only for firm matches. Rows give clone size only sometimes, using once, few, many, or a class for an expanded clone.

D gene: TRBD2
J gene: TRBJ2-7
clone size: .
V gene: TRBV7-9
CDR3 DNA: TGTGCCAGCAGCCAAGGGGGGACTAGCGCTTCCTACGAGCAGTACTTC
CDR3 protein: CASSQGGTSASYEQYF

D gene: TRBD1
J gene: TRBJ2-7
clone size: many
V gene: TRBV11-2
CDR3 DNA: TGTGCCGGGCGAAGGACAGGAGACTACGAGCAGTACTTC
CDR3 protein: CAGRRTGDYEQYF

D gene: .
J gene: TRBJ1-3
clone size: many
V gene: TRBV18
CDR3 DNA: TGTGCCAGCTCACTGGACGGTAACTCTGGAAACACCATATATTTT
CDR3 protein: CASSLDGNSGNTIYF

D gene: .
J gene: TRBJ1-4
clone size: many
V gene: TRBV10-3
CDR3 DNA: TGTGCCATCAGTAGAGCGGCGGAAAAACTGTTTTTT
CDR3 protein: CAISRAAEKLFF

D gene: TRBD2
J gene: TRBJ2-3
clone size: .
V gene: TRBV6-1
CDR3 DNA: TGTGCCAGCACCAGACTAGCGGGAGGGCCTCCGTCAGATACGCAGTATTTT
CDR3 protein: CASTRLAGGPPSDTQYF

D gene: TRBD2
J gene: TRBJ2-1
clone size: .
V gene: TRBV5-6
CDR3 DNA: TGTGCCAGCTCACCCTCGGGACAGGGACTAGCGGGGGAGAATGAGCAGTTCTTC
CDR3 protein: CASSPSGQGLAGENEQFF

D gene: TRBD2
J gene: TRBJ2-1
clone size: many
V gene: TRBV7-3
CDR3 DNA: TGTGCCAGCAGCTTAAGAAGAACGGGAGGGCCGGATGAGCAGTTCTTC
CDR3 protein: CASSLRRTGGPDEQFF

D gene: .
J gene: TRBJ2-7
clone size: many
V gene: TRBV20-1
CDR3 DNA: TGCAGTGCGGGGGCGGGTGCTCCCTCCTACGAGCAGTACTTC
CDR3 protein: CSAGAGAPSYEQYF

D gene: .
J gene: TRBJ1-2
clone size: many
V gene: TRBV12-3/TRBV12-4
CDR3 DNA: TGTGCCAGCAGCTCCCGGACACCCAACTATGGCTACACCTTC
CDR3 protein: CASSSRTPNYGYTF

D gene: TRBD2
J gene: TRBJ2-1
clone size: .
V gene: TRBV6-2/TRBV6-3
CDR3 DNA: TGTGCCAGCAGTTACTTGCCGGGACTAGCGGTTACCTACAATGAGCAGTTCTTC
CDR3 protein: CASSYLPGLAVTYNEQFF

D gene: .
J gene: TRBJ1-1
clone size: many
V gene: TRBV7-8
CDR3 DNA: TGTGCCAGCAGCCGGAATGAAGCTTTCTTT
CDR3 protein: CASSRNEAFF

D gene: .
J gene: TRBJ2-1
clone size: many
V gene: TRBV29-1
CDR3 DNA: TGCAGCGTTGAAGCCCAGGGGAGGGCTGTAAACAATGAGCAGTTCTTC
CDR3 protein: CSVEAQGRAVNNEQFF

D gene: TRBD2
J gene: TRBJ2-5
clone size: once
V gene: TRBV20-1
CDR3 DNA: TGCAGTGCTATAGGCAAGCCGGGACTAGCGGGAGTCAGTCAGTACTTC
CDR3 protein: CSAIGKPGLAGVSQYF

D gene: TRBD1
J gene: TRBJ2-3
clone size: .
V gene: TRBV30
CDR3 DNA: TGTGCCTGGGGCGGGCAGGGGGGCACAGATACGCAGTATTTT
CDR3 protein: CAWGGQGGTDTQYF

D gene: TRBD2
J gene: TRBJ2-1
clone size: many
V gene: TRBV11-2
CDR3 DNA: TGTGCCAGCAGCCGAATTCCAGCGGGAGTCTCTTACAATGAGCAGTTCTTC
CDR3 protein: CASSRIPAGVSYNEQFF

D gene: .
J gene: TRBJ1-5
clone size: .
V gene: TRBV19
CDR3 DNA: TGTGCCAGTAGTATAGTTCGACAGTCGAAGGATCAGCCCCAGCATTTT
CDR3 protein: CASSIVRQSKDQPQHF

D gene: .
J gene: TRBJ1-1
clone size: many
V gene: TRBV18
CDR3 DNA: TGTGCCAGAAACGCCACCACGGCAGGGACCCTGAACACTGAAGCTTTCTTT
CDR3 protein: CARNATTAGTLNTEAFF

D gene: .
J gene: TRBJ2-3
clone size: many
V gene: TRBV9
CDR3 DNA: TGTGCCAGCAGCGTAGAAAGGTACACTAGCACAGATACGCAGTATTTT
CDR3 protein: CASSVERYTSTDTQYF

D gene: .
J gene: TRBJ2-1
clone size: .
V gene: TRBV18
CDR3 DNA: TGTGCCAGCTCACTACCTCGGTTTGGTACCGCCCATATCTACAATGAGCAGTTCTTC
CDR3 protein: CASSLPRFGTAHIYNEQFF

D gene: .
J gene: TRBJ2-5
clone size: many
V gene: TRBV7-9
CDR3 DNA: TGTGCCAGCAGCTCCAGAAAAGAGACCCAGTACTTC
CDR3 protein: CASSSRKETQYF

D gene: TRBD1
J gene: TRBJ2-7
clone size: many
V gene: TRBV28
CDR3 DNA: TGTGCCAGCAGTTTCCGAGGGACAGGGAAGTACGAGCAGTACTTC
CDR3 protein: CASSFRGTGKYEQYF

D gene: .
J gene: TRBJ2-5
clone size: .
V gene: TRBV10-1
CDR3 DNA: TGCGCCAGCAGTGAGTCTGATGGGGTGGGAGAGACCCAGTACTTC
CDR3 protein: CASSESDGVGETQYF

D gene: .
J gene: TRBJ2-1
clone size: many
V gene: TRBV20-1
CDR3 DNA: TGCAGTGCTAGAGTCGTCCCTCGGTCAAGCAATGAGCAGTTCTTC
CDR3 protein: CSARVVPRSSNEQFF

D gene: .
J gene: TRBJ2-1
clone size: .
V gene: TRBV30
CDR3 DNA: TGTGCCTGGCGTTTAGGCATTGAGCAGTTCTTC
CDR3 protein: CAWRLGIEQFF

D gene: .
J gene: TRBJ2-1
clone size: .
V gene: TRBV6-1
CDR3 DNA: TGTGCCTGTCAGACTAGTACGTGGGACAATGAGCAGTTCTTC
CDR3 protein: CACQTSTWDNEQFF

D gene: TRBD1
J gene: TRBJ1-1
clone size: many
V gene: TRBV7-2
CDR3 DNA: TGTGCCAGTACGACAGGGTCCCCGAACACTGAAGCTTTCTTT
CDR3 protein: CASTTGSPNTEAFF

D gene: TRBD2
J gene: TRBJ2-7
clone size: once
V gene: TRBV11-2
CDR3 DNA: TGTGCCAGCAGCCCCCGGACTAGCGGTTACTCCTACGAGCAGTACTTC
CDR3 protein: CASSPRTSGYSYEQYF

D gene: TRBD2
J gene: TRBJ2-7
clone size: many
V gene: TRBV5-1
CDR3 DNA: TGCGCCAGCAGTGCGGGAGCGCTTTCGGGCGAGCAGTACTTC
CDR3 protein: CASSAGALSGEQYF

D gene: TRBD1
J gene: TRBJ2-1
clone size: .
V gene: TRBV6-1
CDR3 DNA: TGTGCCAGCAGCACCAGGGGGCGCGGTGAGCAGTTCTTC
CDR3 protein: CASSTRGRGEQFF

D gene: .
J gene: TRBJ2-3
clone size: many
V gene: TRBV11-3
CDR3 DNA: TGTGCCAGCAGCTTCAACAGGGCAAGGACAGATACGCAGTATTTT
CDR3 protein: CASSFNRARTDTQYF